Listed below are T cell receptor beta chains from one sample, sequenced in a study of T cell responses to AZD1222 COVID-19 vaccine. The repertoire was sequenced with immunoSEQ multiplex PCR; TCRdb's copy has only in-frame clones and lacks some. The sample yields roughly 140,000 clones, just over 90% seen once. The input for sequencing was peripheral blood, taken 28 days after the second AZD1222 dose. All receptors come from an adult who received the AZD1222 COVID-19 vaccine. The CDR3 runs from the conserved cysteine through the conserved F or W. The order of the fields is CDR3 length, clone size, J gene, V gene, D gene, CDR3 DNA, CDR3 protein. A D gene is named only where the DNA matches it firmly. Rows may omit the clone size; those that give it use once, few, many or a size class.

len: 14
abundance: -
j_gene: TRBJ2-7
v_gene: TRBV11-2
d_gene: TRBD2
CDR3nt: TGTGCCAGCAGCTTAGGTGCGGGGGCCTACGAGCAGTACTTC
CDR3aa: CASSLGAGAYEQYF

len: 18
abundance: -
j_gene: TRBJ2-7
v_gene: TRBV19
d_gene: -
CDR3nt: TGTGCCAGTAGTATAGGAGGCGTAGGGGCCCCAACCTCCTACGAGCAGTACTTC
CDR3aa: CASSIGGVGAPTSYEQYF

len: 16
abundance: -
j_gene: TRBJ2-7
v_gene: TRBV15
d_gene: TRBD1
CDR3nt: TGTGCCACCAGCAGAGATGTAGGGACAGGGTCCTACGAGCAGTACTTC
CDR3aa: CATSRDVGTGSYEQYF

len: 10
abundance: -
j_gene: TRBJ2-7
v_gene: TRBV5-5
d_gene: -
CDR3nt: TGTGCCAGCACCATGGGCGTGAAGTACTTC
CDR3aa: CASTMGVKYF

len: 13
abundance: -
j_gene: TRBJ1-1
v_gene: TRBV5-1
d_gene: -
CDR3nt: TGCGCCAGCAGCTCAGGGACGGCCACTGAAGCTTTCTTT
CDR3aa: CASSSGTATEAFF

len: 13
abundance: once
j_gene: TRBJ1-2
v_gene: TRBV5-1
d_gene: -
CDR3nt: TGCGCCAGCAGCTTGGAGAGGACCTATGGCTACACCTTC
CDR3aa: CASSLERTYGYTF

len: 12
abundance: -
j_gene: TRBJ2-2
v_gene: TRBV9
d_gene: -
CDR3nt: TGTGCCAGCAGCGTAGTCTCCGGGGAGCTGTTTTTT
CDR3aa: CASSVVSGELFF

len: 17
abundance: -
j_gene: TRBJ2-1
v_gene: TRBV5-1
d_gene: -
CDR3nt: TGCGCCAGTTCGGTGGTTCGGGCAGCAGATAACCACAATGAGCAGTTCTTC
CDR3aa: CASSVVRAADNHNEQFF

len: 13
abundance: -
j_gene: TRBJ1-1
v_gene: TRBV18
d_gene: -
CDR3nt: TGTGCCAGCTCAAAAAATACCGACACTGAAGCTTTCTTT
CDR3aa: CASSKNTDTEAFF

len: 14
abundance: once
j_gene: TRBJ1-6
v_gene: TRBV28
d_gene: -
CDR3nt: TGTGCCAGCAGTCCCAGGGACTGGTTTTCACCCCTCCACTTT
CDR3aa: CASSPRDWFSPLHF

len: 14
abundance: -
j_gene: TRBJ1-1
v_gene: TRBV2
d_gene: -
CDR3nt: TGTGCCAGCAGGTACAGGGCGATGAACACTGAAGCTTTCTTT
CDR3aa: CASRYRAMNTEAFF

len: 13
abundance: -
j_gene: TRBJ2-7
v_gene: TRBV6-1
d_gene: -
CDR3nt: TGTGCCAGCAGTGAAGATGCATTTTACGAGCAGTACTTC
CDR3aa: CASSEDAFYEQYF

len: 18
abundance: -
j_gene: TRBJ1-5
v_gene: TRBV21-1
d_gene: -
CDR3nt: TGTGCCAGCAGTACTAGTCTCCGGGACACTAAAAGCAATCAGCCCCAGCATTTT
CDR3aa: CASSTSLRDTKSNQPQHF

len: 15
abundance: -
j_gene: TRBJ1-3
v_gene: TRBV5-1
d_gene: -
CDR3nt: TGCGCCAGCAGCTTGGGGGCTCTCTCTGGAAACACCATATATTTT
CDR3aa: CASSLGALSGNTIYF

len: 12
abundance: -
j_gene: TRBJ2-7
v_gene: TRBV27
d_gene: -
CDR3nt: TGTGCCAGCTCCGTTAGGGCGGGGCAGCAGTACTTC
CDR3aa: CASSVRAGQQYF

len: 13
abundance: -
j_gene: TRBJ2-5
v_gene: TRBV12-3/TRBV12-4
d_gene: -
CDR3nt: TGTGCCGCGGGTGGGGCGGGGGCCGAGACCCAGTACTTC
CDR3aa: CAAGGAGAETQYF

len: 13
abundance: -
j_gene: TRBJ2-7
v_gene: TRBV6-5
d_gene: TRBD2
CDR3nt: TGTGCCAGCAGACCGGGACTAGTTTACGAGCAGTACTTC
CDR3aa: CASRPGLVYEQYF

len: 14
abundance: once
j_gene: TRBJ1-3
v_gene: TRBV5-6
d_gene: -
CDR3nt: TGTGCCAGCAGCTTGCTGGGGACGGGAAACACCATATATTTT
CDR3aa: CASSLLGTGNTIYF

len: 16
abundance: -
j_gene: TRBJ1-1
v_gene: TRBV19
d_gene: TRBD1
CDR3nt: TGTGCCAGTGAGGGGTTGGGACAGGGGACGGACACTGAAGCTTTCTTT
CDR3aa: CASEGLGQGTDTEAFF

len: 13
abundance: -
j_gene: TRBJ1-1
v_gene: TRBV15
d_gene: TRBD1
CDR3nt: TGTGCCACCAGCAGACCCGGACAGGGGATAGCTTTCTTT
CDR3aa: CATSRPGQGIAFF

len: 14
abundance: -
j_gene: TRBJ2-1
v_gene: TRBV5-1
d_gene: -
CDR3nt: TGCGCCAGCAGCTTGGTGGCAGGGGTGGCTGAGCAGTTCTTC
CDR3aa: CASSLVAGVAEQFF

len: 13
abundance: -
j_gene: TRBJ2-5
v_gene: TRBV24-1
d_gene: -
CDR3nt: TGTGCCACCGAAGGAGGGTCACAAGAGACCCAGTACTTC
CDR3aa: CATEGGSQETQYF

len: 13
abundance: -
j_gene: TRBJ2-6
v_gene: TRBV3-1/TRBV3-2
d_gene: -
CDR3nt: TGTGCCAGCACGAGCTCTGGGGCCAACGTCCTGACTTTC
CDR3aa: CASTSSGANVLTF

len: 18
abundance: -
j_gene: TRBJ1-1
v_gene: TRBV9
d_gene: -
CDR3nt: TGTGCCAGCAGCCCGATTGTAGGGGCGAGGCGCCGGGACACTGAAGCTTTCTTT
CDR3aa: CASSPIVGARRRDTEAFF

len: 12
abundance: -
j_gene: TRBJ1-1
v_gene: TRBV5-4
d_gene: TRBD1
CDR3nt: TGTGCCAGCAGACAGGGGGGCACTGAAGCTTTCTTT
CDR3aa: CASRQGGTEAFF

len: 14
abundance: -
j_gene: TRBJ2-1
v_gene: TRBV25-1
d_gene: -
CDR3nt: TGTGCCAGCAGTGAATCTACCTGGGGCAATGAGCAGTTCTTC
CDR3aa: CASSESTWGNEQFF

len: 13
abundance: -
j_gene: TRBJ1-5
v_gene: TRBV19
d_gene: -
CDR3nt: TGTGCCAGCGCGAGGGATAGCAATCAGCCCCAGCATTTT
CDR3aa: CASARDSNQPQHF

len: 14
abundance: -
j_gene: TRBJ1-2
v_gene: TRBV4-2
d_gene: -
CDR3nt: TGTGCCAGCAGCCTTAGCGGATACCCCTATGGCTACACCTTC
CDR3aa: CASSLSGYPYGYTF

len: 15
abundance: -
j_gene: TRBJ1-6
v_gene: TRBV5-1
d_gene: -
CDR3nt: TGCGCCAGCAGCCCGGGACGTATGGGAAATTCACCCCTCCACTTT
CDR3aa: CASSPGRMGNSPLHF

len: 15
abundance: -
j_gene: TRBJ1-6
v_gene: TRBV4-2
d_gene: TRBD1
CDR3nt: TGTGCCAGCAGCCAAGAGGGACAGGGCAATTCACCCCTCCACTTT
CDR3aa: CASSQEGQGNSPLHF